Presented here are 25 T cell receptor beta chains from one specimen sequenced in a study of cytomegalovirus exposure and HLA in healthy donors. Using immunoSEQ multiplex PCR, the repertoire was profiled, and TCRdb retains in-frame clones only, with some absent. Of some 90,000 clones listed, roughly 90% were seen once; the top ten hold about 6%. What was sequenced was PBMCs. The receptors were sampled from a man aged 18 to 29 in good health and CMV-seropositive.

The chain joins TRBV7-9 to TRBJ1-3, with TRBD1 identical over 7 bases. Germline-derived CDR1 and CDR2 are SEHNR and FQNEAQ (reference sequence). Germline trimming cut 5 bases from V and 0 bases from J; bases unmatched to any gene: 10. This CDR3 comprises 17 residues. The CDR3 loop reads CASSERGQGSSGNTIYF. The DNA of the CDR3 is TGTGCCAGCAGCGAGAGGGGGCAGGGTAGCTCTGGAAACACCATATATTTT. Looking up the rest from reference TRBV7-9 and TRBJ1-3 gives the full variable domain: DTGVSQNPRHKITKRGQNVTFRCDPISEHNRLYWYRQTLGQGPEFLTYFQNEAQLEKSRLLSDRFSAERPKGSFSTLEIQRTEQGDSAMYLCASSERGQGSSGNTIYFGEGSWLTVV.

This clone occurred once. The chain links TRBV6-5 to TRBJ1-1; 8 bases are shared with TRBD1. This CDR3 is 13 amino acids long. The V gene end was trimmed by 7 bases and the J gene end by 6 bases; junction bases not matched to a gene: 7. Germline V gene lookup returns CDR1 MNHEY and CDR2 SVGAGI. The CDR3 spells CASTAGGMAEAFF. The CDR3 DNA follows: TGTGCCAGCACCGCAGGGGGCATGGCTGAAGCTTTCTTT.

The V gene is TRBV19, the J gene TRBJ1-5; 7 bases match TRBD1. Germline values: CDR1 LNHDA, CDR2 SQIVND (reference sequence). V was pared by 2 bases and J by 6 bases, with 16 bases of the junction left unmatched. This CDR3 spans 18 amino acids. The CDR3, as DNA: TGTGCCAGTAGTATACCAGGGACAGTGGAAGCCTTGAGTCAGCCCCAGCATTTT. Residues: CASSIPGTVEALSQPQHF.

J is TRBJ2-7 and V is TRBV28; possible D gene TRBD1, 6 bases. Trimming shortened V by 3 bases and J by 0 bases, and 12 bases separated the two germline ends. In germline, CDR1 is MDHEN, CDR2 SYDVKM. This CDR3 region has 15 residues. This CDR3 is CASSFFGDNSYEQYF. The CDR3 DNA is TGTGCCAGCAGTTTTTTTGGGGACAACTCCTACGAGCAGTACTTC.

The CDR3 reads CATHLAGGADTQYF. The CDR3 coding sequence is TGTGCCACCCATTTAGCGGGGGGGGCAGATACGCAGTATTTT. This chain connects TRBV2 to TRBJ2-3, with 11 bases identical to TRBD2. Germline lookup yields CDR1 SNHLY and CDR2 FYNNEI. This CDR3 is built from 14 residues. V shed 10 bases, J shed 4 bases, and the junction held 7 bases outside the gene matches.

The genes are TRBV2 and TRBJ1-5; maybe TRBD1 (6 bases). Trimming shortened V by 4 bases and J by 4 bases, and 14 bases separated the two germline ends. The V gene's germline CDR1 is SNHLY and CDR2 FYNNEI. The CDR3 consists of 15 residues. The CDR3 bases are TGTGCCAGCAGTGGAATGGGGACACCTAATCAGCCCCAGCATTTT. Translating it yields CASSGMGTPNQPQHF.

J is TRBJ2-1 and V is TRBV7-3; 13 bases match TRBD2. CDR3 length equals 18 residues. Germline values: CDR1 SGHTA, CDR2 FQGTGA. Unmatched junction bases numbered 12, after V lost 2 bases and J lost 8 bases. The CDR3 spells CASSLWGRTSGSLDEQFF. The CDR3 DNA reads TGTGCCAGCAGCTTATGGGGGCGGACTAGCGGGAGTTTAGATGAGCAGTTCTTC.

The gene calls are TRBV28 and TRBJ2-1, with D unresolved. Germline assignment: CDR1 MDHEN and CDR2 SYDVKM. V dropped 5 bases and J dropped 3 bases, with 14 bases sitting between them. The length of the CDR3 is 15 residues. CDR3 in amino acids: CASSTQPQDYNEQFF. In DNA, the CDR3 is TGTGCCAGCAGTACGCAGCCTCAGGACTACAATGAGCAGTTCTTC.

The J gene is TRBJ2-7, the V gene TRBV30, with a weak D call TRBD1 (6 bases). The germline gives CDR1 GTSNPN, CDR2 SVGIG (reference sequence). The CDR3 sequence is 14 residues long. V lost 4 bases and J lost 0, with 13 bases in between. CDR3 nucleotide sequence: TGTGCCTGGAATCCCGGGACATTCTCCTACGAGCAGTACTTC. Translation gives CAWNPGTFSYEQYF.

The chain couples TRBV19 to TRBJ1-1; the match to TRBD1 covers 8 bases. Germline CDR1 LNHDA, CDR2 SQIVND (reference sequence). V trimming: 7 bases; J trimming: 2 bases; junction bases outside the gene matches: 3. CDR3 length: 13 amino acids. The CDR3 protein is CASIDRGNTEAFF. For the CDR3, the DNA is TGTGCCAGTATAGACAGGGGAAACACTGAAGCTTTCTTT.

The chain couples TRBV7-3 to TRBJ2-7; 10 bases agree with TRBD2. This CDR3 comprises 14 residues. Germline CDR1 SGHTA, CDR2 FQGTGA. Trimming took 5 bases from V and 7 from J; bases not matched to a gene: 8. The CDR3 coding sequence is TGTGCCAGCAGCCCCCGGACTAGCGGAGGGGAGCAGTACTTC. As protein: CASSPRTSGGEQYF.

This clone was seen a single time. The chain joins TRBV27 to TRBJ2-7; 9 bases fit TRBD2. The CDR3 totals 15 residues. The germline gives CDR1 MNHEY, CDR2 SMNVEV (reference sequence). V lost 5 bases and J lost 3; bases outside the gene matches: 8. The CDR3 protein is CASSPTSGWDYEQYF. Written as DNA, the CDR3 is TGTGCCAGCAGTCCAACTAGCGGGTGGGACTACGAGCAGTACTTC.

CDR3 sequence (DNA): TGTGCCAGCAGCTATAACAAGGGACTTCACACCGGGGAGCTGTTTTTT. Residues: CASSYNKGLHTGELFF. The gene calls are TRBV14 and TRBJ2-2, with TRBD2 as a possible D gene (6 bases). Germline V gene sequence: CDR1 SGHDN, CDR2 FVKESK. The CDR3 consists of 16 residues. V lost 5 bases and J lost 3, with 16 bases in between.

V gene TRBV28 combines with J gene TRBJ2-5, with 7 positions matching TRBD1. The germline V gene encodes CDR1 MDHEN and CDR2 SYDVKM. The CDR3 runs to 13 residues. The V gene end was trimmed by 6 bases and the J gene end by 2 bases; junction bases not matched to a gene: 3. CDR3 sequence reads: CASRTTGQETQYF. The CDR3 DNA reads TGTGCCAGCAGAACGACAGGGCAAGAGACCCAGTACTTC.

CDR3 loop: CASSIPSGRSSYNEQFF. CDR3 nucleotide sequence: TGTGCCAGTAGTATACCTAGCGGGCGGAGCTCCTACAATGAGCAGTTCTTC. The chain couples TRBV19 to TRBJ2-1; the match to TRBD2 covers 8 bases. The CDR3 covers 17 residues. V lost 2 bases, J lost 0 bases, and 6 bases stayed unmatched. Germline assignment: CDR1 LNHDA and CDR2 SQIVND (reference sequence).

CDR3: CASSGLGQYTGELFF. CDR3 DNA sequence: TGTGCCAGCAGCGGCCTAGGACAGTACACCGGGGAGCTGTTTTTT. This chain links TRBV11-1 with TRBJ2-2, with D possibly TRBD1 on 6 matching bases. The V end was cut by 5 bases, the J end by 3 bases, with 13 bases between. The CDR3 loop spans 15 amino acids. CDR1 is SGHAT, CDR2 FQDESV, per germline (reference sequence).

This chain uses TRBV27 with TRBJ2-1; perhaps TRBD1 as D (5 bases). Germline V gives CDR1 MNHEY, CDR2 SMNVEV (reference sequence). V was pared by 6 bases and J by 2 bases, with 14 bases between. This CDR3 has 15 residues. CDR3 sequence: CASRVGEMTYNEQFF. The CDR3 nucleotides are TGTGCCAGCAGGGTAGGGGAAATGACCTACAATGAGCAGTTCTTC.

This rearrangement joins TRBV9 to TRBJ2-5; 9 bases match TRBD2. The CDR3 is 18 amino acids. Germline V gene sequence: CDR1 SGDLS, CDR2 YYNGEE. The V and J ends lost 0 bases and 4 bases, in that order; junction bases with no gene match: 13. CDR3 DNA: TGTGCCAGCAGCGTAGAGGCAAAGGGCGGGGGGGAACGAGAGACCCAGTACTTC. Translated: CASSVEAKGGGERETQYF.

The chain uses TRBV18 and TRBJ2-2; possibly TRBD2 for D (6 bases). The length of the CDR3 is 14 residues. Trimming stripped 2 bases from V and 5 bases from J, with 9 bases between. Germline CDR1 is KGHSH and CDR2 is LQKENI. The CDR3, as DNA: TGTGCCAGCTCACCAGGTCGGGGGACCGGGGAGCTGTTTTTT. This gives the protein CASSPGRGTGELFF.

V usage is TRBV4-1 and J usage is TRBJ2-3, with D uncertain. This CDR3 has 13 amino acids. Looked up from germline, CDR1 is MGHRA and CDR2 is YSYEKL. V lost 5 bases and J lost 4, with 10 bases in between. The CDR3 coding sequence is TGCGCCAGCAGCTCCCCCCCGGCAGATACGCAGTATTTT. It encodes CASSSPPADTQYF.

This chain connects TRBV27 to TRBJ1-5; 12 positions match TRBD1. V gave up 6 bases and J gave up 10 bases; unmatched junction bases: 16. CDR1 and CDR2 from the germline V gene are MNHEY and SMNVEV (reference sequence). The CDR3 length is 17 residues. CDR3 amino acids: CASSPLTWGQGASPQHF. CDR3 in DNA: TGTGCCAGCAGCCCGCTGACCTGGGGACAGGGGGCCTCACCCCAGCATTTT.

The chain is built from TRBV6-6 and TRBJ1-5; weak D call: TRBD1 (5 bases). This CDR3 contains 14 residues. Germline V gene data show CDR1 as MNHNY and CDR2 as SVGAGI (reference sequence). Trimming took off 5 bases at V and 4 bases at J, with 12 bases between the two ends. This CDR3 reads CASSKSDRNQPQHF. The CDR3 DNA sequence: TGTGCCAGCAGTAAAAGCGACAGAAATCAGCCCCAGCATTTT.

CDR3 protein: CASIRTGAGEQFF. CDR3 nucleotides: TGTGCCAGTATCAGAACAGGGGCCGGGGAGCAGTTCTTC. This chain joins TRBV19 and TRBJ2-1; 7 bases agree with TRBD1. CDR1 is LNHDA, CDR2 SQIVND, per germline (reference sequence). J gave up 10 bases and V 7 bases, and 10 bases lay outside the gene matches. The CDR3 spans 13 residues.

The chain uses TRBV5-7 and TRBJ2-5, with D possibly matching TRBD1 (5 bases). TRBV5-7 is placed among ORFs of uncertain function. V was clipped by 3 bases and J by 6 bases, with 18 bases between them. The CDR3 totals 15 residues. CDR3 protein: CASSSDSEHSQTQYF. For the CDR3, the DNA is TGTGCCAGCAGCTCTGACAGTGAGCACAGTCAGACCCAGTACTTC.

The chain combines TRBV5-6 with TRBJ2-5; 8 bases match TRBD1. With V trimmed by 0 bases and J by 1 base, 14 bases remained unmatched. Germline V gene data show CDR1 as SGHDT and CDR2 as YYEEEE. The CDR3 is made up of 19 amino acids. The chain's CDR3 is CASSLAPGGFILGQETQYF. CDR3 nucleotides: TGTGCCAGCAGCTTGGCGCCAGGGGGCTTCATACTCGGCCAAGAGACCCAGTACTTC. Looking up the rest from reference TRBV5-6 and TRBJ2-5 gives the full variable domain: DAGVTQSPTHLIKTRGQQVTLRCSPKSGHDTVSWYQQALGQGPQFIFQYYEEEERQRGNFPDRFSGHQFPNYSSELNVNALLLGDSALYLCASSLAPGGFILGQETQYFGPGTRLLVL.